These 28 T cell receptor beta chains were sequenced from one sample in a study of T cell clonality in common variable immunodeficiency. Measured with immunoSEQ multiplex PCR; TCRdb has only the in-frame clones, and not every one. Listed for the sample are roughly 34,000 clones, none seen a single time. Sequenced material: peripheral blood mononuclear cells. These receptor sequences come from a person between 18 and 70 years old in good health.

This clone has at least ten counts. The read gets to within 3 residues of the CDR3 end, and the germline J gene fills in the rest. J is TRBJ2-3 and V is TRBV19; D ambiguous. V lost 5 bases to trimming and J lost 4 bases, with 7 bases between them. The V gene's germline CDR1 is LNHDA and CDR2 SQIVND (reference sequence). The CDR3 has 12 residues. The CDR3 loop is CASSPGPDTQYF. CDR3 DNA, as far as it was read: TGTGCCAGTAGTCCGGGTCCAGATACG.

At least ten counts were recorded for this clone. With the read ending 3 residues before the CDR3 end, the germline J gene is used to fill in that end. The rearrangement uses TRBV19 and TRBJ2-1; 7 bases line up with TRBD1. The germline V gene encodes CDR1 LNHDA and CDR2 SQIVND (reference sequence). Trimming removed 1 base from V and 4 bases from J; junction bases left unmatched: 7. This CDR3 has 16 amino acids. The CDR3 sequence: CASSIVHRTGYNEQFF. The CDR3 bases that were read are TGTGCCAGTAGTATAGTTCACCGGACAGGTTACAATGAG.

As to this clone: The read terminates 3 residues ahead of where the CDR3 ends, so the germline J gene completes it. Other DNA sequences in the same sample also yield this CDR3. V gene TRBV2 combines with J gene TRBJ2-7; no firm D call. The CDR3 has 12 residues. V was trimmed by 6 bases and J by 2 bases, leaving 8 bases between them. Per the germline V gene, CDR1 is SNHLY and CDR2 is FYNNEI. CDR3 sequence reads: CASRERAYEQYF. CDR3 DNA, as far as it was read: TGTGCCAGCAGGGAACGGGCCTACGAG.

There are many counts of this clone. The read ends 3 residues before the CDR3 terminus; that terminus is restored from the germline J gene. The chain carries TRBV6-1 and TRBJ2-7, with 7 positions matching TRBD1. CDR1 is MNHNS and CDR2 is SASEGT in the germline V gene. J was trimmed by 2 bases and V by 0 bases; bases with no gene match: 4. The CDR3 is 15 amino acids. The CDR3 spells CASSEASTGTYEQYF. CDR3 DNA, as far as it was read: TGTGCCAGCAGTGAAGCGTCGACAGGGACCTACGAG.

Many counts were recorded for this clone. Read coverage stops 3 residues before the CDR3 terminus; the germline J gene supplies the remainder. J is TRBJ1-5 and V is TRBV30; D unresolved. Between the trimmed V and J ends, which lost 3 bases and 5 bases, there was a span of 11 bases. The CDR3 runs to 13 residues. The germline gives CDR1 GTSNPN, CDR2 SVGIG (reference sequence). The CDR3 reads CAWSQEVDQPQHF. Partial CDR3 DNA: TGTGCCTGGAGCCAGGAAGTCGATCAGCCC.

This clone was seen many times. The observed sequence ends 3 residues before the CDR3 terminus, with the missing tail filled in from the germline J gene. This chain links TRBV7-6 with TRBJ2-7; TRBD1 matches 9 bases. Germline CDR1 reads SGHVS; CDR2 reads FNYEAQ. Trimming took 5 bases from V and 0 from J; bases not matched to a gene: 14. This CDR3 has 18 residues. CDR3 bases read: TGTGCCAGCAGCGCCCGGGACAGGGACTACCTTCACTCCTACGAG. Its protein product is CASSARDRDYLHSYE. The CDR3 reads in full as CASSARDRDYLHSYEQYF. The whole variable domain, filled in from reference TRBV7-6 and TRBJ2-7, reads GAGVSQSPRYKVTKRGQDVALRCDPISGHVSLYWYRQALGQGPEFLTYFNYEAQQDKSGLPNDRFSAERPEGSISTLTIQRTEQRDSAMYRCASSARDRDYLHSYEQYFGPGTRLTVT.

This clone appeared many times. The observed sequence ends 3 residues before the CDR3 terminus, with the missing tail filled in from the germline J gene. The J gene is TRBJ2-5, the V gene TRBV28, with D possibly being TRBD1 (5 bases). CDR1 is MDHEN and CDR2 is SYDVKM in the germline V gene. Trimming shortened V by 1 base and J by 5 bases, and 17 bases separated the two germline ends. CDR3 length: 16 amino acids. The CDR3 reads CASSLSPLYPGETQYF. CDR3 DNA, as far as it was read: TGTGCCAGCAGTTTATCGCCCTTATACCCAGGGGAGACC. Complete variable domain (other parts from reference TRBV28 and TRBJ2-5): DVKVTQSSRYLVKRTGEKVFLECVQDMDHENMFWYRQDPGLGLRLIYFSYDVKMKEKGDIPEGYSVSREKKERFSLILESASTNQTSMYLCASSLSPLYPGETQYFGPGTRLLVL.

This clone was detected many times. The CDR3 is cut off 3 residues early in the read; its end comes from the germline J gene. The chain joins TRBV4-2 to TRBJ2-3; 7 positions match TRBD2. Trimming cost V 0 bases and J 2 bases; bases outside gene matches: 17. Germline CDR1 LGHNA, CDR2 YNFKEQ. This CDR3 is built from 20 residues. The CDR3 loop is CASSQEFSVLGGVFTDTQYF. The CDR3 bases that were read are TGTGCCAGCAGCCAAGAGTTTTCGGTATTGGGGGGGGTTTTCACAGATACG.

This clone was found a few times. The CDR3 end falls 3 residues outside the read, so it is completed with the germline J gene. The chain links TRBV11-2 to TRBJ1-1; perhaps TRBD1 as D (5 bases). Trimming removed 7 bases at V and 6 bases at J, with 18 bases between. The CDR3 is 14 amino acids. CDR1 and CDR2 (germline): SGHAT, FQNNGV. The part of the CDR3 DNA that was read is TGTGCCAGCACCGAACGGGGGATTGGGGCTGAA. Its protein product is CASTERGIGAE. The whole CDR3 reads CASTERGIGAEAFF.

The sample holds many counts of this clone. The CDR3 sequence: CASSFGGTGDYEQYF. The CDR3 DNA, read in part, is TGTGCCAGTAGTTTTGGAGGGACAGGGGACTACGAG. The V call is TRBV19, the J call TRBJ2-7; 10 bases are a match to TRBD1. The read ends 3 residues early relative to the CDR3; the germline J gene fills the gap. CDR3 length equals 15 residues. V lost 5 bases and J lost 3; bases outside the gene matches: 7. In germline, CDR1 is LNHDA, CDR2 SQIVND (reference sequence).

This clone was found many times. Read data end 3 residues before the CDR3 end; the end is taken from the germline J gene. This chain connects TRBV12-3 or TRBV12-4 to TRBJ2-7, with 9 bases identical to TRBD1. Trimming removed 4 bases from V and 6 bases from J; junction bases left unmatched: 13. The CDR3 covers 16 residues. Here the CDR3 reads CASSSTSTGGLFEQYF. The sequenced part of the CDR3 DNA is TGTGCCAGCAGTTCTACTTCGACAGGGGGACTCTTCGAG.

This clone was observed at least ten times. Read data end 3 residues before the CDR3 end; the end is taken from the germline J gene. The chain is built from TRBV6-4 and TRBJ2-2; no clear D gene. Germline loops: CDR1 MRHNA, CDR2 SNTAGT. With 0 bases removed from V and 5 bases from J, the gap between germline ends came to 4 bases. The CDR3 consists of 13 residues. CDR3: CASSDSTTGELFF. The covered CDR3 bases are TGTGCCAGCAGTGACTCGACAACCGGGGAG.

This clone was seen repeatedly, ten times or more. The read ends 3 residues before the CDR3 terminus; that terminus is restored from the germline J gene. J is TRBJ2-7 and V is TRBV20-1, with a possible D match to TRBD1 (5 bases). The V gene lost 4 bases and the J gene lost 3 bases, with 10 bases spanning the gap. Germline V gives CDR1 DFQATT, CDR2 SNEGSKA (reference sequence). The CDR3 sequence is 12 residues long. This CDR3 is CSATKDSYEQYF. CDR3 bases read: TGCAGTGCTACGAAAGACAGCTACGAG.

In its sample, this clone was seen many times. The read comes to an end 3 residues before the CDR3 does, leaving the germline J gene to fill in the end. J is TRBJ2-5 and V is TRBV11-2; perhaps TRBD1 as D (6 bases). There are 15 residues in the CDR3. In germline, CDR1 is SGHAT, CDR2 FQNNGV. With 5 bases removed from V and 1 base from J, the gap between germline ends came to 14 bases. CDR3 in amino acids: CASSAHRVSQETQYF. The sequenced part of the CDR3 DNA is TGTGCCAGCAGCGCCCACAGGGTTAGCCAAGAGACC. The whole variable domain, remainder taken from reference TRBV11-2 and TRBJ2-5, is EAGVAQSPRYKIIEKRQSVAFWCNPISGHATLYWYQQILGQGPKLLIQFQNNGVVDDSQLPKDRFSAERLKGVDSTLKIQPAKLEDSAVYLCASSAHRVSQETQYFGPGTRLLVL.

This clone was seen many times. Partial CDR3 DNA: TGCGCATGTGACTTGAACACCGGGGAG. This codes for CACDLNTGE. The whole CDR3 reads CACDLNTGELFF. This chain uses TRBV5-1 with TRBJ2-2; D call uncertain. The read halts 3 residues ahead of the CDR3 end, with the missing end drawn from the germline J gene. This CDR3 has 12 residues. Germline CDR1 and CDR2: SGHRS and YFSETQ.

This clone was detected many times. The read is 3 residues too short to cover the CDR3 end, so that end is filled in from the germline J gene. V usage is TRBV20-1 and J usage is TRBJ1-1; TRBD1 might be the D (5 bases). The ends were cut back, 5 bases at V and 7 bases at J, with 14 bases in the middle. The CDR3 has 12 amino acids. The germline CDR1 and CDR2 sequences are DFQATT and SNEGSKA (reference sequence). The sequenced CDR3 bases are TGCAGTGCTTTCAGACAGATTGGTGAA. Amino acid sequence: CSAFRQIGE. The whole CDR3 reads CSAFRQIGEAFF.

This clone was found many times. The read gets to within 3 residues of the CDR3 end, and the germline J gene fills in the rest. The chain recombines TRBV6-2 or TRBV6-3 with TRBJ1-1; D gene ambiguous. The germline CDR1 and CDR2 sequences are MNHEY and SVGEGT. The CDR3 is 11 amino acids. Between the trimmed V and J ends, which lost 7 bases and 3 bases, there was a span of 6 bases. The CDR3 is CASKLDTEAFF. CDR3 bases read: TGTGCCAGCAAGCTAGACACTGAA.

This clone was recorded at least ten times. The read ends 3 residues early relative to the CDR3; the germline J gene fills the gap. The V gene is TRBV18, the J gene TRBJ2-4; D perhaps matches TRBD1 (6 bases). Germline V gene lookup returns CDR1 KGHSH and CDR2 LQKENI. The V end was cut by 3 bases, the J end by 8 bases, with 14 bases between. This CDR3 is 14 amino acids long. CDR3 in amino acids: CASSPTGPGDIQYF. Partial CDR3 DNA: TGTGCCAGCTCACCGACAGGTCCAGGGGACATT.

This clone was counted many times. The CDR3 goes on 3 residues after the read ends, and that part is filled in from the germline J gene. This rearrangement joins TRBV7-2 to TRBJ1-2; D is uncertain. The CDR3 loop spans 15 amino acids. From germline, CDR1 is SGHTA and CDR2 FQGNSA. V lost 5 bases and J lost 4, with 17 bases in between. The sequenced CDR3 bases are TGTGCCAGCAGCCCCAGGAGAGATAGAGTCTATGGC. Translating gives CASSPRRDRVYG. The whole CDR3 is CASSPRRDRVYGYTF.

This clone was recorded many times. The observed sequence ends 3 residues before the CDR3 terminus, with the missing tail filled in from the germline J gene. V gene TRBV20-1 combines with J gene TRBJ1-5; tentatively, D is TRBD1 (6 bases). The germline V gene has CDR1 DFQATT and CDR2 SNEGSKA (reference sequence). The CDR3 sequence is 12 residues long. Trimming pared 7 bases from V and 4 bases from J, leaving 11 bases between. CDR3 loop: CSVRQVNQPQHF. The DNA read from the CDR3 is TGCAGTGTTCGACAGGTTAATCAGCCC.

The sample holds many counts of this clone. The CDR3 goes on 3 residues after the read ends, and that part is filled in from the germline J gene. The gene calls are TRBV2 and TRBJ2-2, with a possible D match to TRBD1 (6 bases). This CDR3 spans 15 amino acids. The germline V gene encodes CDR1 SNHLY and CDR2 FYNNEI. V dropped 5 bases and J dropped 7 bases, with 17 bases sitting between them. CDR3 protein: CASSTRDIRIGELFF. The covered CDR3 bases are TGTGCCAGCAGTACTCGGGACATCCGAATCGGGGAG.

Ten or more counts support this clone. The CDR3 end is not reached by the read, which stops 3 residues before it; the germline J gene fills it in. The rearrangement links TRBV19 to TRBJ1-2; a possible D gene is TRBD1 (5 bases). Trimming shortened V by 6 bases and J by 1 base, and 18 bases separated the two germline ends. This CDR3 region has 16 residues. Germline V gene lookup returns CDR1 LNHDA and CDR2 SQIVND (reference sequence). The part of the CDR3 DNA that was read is TGTGCCAGTAGCCCCCAGGGTGGTCTACTTAACTATGGC. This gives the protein CASSPQGGLLNYG. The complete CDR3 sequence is CASSPQGGLLNYGYTF. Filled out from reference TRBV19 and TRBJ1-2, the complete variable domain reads DGGITQSPKYLFRKEGQNVTLSCEQNLNHDAMYWYRQDPGQGLRLIYYSQIVNDFQKGDIAEGYSVSREKKESFPLTVTSAQKNPTAFYLCASSPQGGLLNYGYTFGSGTRLTVV.

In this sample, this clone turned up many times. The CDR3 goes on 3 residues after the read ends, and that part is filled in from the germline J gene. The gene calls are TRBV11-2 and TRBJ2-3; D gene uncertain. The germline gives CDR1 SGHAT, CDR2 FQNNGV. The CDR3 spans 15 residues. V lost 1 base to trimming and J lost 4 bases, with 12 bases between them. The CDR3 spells CASSLVASAADTQYF. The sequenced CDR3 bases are TGTGCCAGCAGCTTAGTCGCGTCGGCGGCAGATACG.

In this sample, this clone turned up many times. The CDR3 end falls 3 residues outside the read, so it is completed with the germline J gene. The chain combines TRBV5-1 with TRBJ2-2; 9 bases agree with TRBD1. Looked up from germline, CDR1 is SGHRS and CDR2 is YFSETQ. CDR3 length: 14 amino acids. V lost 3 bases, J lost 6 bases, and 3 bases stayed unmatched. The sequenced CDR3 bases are TGCGCCAGCAGCTGGGGACAGGGATCCGGGGAG. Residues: CASSWGQGSGE. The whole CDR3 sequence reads CASSWGQGSGELFF.

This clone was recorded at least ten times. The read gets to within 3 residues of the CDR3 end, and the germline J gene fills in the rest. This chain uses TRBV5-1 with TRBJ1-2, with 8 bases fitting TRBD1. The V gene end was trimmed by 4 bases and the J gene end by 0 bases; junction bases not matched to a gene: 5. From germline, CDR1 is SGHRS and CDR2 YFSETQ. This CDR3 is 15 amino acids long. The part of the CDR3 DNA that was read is TGCGCCAGCAGCGATCCGGGACAGGCTAACTATGGC. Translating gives CASSDPGQANYG. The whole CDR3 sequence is CASSDPGQANYGYTF.

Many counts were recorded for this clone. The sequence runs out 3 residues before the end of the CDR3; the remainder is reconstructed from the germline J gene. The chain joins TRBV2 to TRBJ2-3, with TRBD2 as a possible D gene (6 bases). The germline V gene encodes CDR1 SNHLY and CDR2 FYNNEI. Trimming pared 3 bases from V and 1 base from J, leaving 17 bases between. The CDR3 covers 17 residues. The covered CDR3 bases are TGTGCCAGCAGTGACTTAGCGGCCACCCTCGGCACAGATACG. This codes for CASSDLAATLGTDT. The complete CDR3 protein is CASSDLAATLGTDTQYF.

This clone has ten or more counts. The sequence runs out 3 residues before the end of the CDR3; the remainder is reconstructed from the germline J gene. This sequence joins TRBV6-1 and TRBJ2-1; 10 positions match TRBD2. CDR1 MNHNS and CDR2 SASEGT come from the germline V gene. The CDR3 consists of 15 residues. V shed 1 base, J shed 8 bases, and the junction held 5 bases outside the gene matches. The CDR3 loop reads CASSEEAGGPDEQFF. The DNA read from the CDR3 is TGTGCCAGCAGTGAAGAAGCGGGAGGGCCCGATGAG.

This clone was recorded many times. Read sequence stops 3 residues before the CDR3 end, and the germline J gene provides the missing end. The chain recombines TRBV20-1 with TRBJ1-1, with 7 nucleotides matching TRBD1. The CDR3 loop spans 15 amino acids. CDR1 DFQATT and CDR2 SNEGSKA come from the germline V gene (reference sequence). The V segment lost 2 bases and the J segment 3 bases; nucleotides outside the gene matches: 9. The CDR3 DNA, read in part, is TGCAGTGCTAGAAGGGGGCCAACCCGGGACACTGAA. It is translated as CSARRGPTRDTE. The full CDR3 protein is CSARRGPTRDTEAFF.